A selection of T cell receptor beta chains follows, all from one sample in a study of blood T cell repertoires in COVID-19. Using immunoSEQ multiplex PCR, the repertoire was profiled, and TCRdb retains in-frame clones only, with some absent. The sample carries some 250,000 clones, about four fifths recorded once. The source material was peripheral blood. The receptors shown here come from a man older than 75 with acute or convalescent COVID-19. CDR3s include the opening cysteine and the closing phenylalanine or tryptophan. The order of the fields is clone size, J gene, CDR3 length, V gene, D gene, CDR3 DNA, CDR3 protein. The D gene is left open where the match is weak. The size field is filled for only some rows; it gives once, few, many or a size class.

clone size: NA
J gene: TRBJ2-1
CDR3 length: 14
V gene: TRBV27
D gene: NA
CDR3 DNA: TGTGCCAGCAGTTTGCAAGTGGGCCCAAATGAGCAGTTCTTC
CDR3 protein: CASSLQVGPNEQFF

clone size: NA
J gene: TRBJ2-1
CDR3 length: 15
V gene: TRBV21-1
D gene: NA
CDR3 DNA: TGTGCCAGCAGCAGGACTGCCACCGCCTACAATGAGCAGTTCTTC
CDR3 protein: CASSRTATAYNEQFF

clone size: NA
J gene: TRBJ2-4
CDR3 length: 14
V gene: TRBV28
D gene: NA
CDR3 DNA: TGTGCCAGCAGCCGACAGCTAGCCAAAAACATTCAGTACTTC
CDR3 protein: CASSRQLAKNIQYF

clone size: few
J gene: TRBJ1-4
CDR3 length: 13
V gene: TRBV10-3
D gene: NA
CDR3 DNA: TGTGCCACCAATGGGGCCACTAATGAAAAACTGTTTTTT
CDR3 protein: CATNGATNEKLFF

clone size: NA
J gene: TRBJ1-3
CDR3 length: 15
V gene: TRBV6-1
D gene: NA
CDR3 DNA: TGTGCCAGCAGCAGCGGGGGTTTTACTGGAAACACCATATATTTT
CDR3 protein: CASSSGGFTGNTIYF

clone size: NA
J gene: TRBJ1-1
CDR3 length: 11
V gene: TRBV20-1
D gene: NA
CDR3 DNA: TGCAGTGCTCCTTTGAACACTGAAGCTTTCTTT
CDR3 protein: CSAPLNTEAFF

clone size: once
J gene: TRBJ1-4
CDR3 length: 15
V gene: TRBV5-1
D gene: NA
CDR3 DNA: TGCGCCAGCAGCTTGATAGGAGGCATGGGTGAAAAACTGTTTTTT
CDR3 protein: CASSLIGGMGEKLFF

clone size: NA
J gene: TRBJ1-4
CDR3 length: 14
V gene: TRBV28
D gene: NA
CDR3 DNA: TGTGCCAGCAGTCCGGGTGGAGGGTCTGAAAAACTGTTTTTT
CDR3 protein: CASSPGGGSEKLFF

clone size: NA
J gene: TRBJ1-2
CDR3 length: 13
V gene: TRBV19
D gene: TRBD1
CDR3 DNA: TGTGCCAGTAGGACCGGACAGGTCTATGGCTACACCTTC
CDR3 protein: CASRTGQVYGYTF

clone size: many
J gene: TRBJ1-1
CDR3 length: 14
V gene: TRBV7-9
D gene: NA
CDR3 DNA: TGTGCCAGCAGTTTGCAGTTCATGAACACTGAAGCTTTCTTT
CDR3 protein: CASSLQFMNTEAFF

clone size: NA
J gene: TRBJ2-7
CDR3 length: 14
V gene: TRBV18
D gene: NA
CDR3 DNA: TGTGCCAGCTCCGCGGGGCGCTACTCCTACGAGCAGTACTTC
CDR3 protein: CASSAGRYSYEQYF

clone size: NA
J gene: TRBJ1-4
CDR3 length: 15
V gene: TRBV19
D gene: NA
CDR3 DNA: TGTGCCAGTAGTATAGGAGGAGCCAAAAATGAAAAACTGTTTTTT
CDR3 protein: CASSIGGAKNEKLFF

clone size: NA
J gene: TRBJ2-1
CDR3 length: 15
V gene: TRBV7-2
D gene: TRBD1
CDR3 DNA: TGTGCCAGCAGCCGCACCGGGACAGGCTACAATGAGCAGTTCTTC
CDR3 protein: CASSRTGTGYNEQFF

clone size: once
J gene: TRBJ2-5
CDR3 length: 15
V gene: TRBV11-3
D gene: NA
CDR3 DNA: TGTGCCAGCAGCCTCTCAGGGTACCGCGAGGAGACCCAGTACTTC
CDR3 protein: CASSLSGYREETQYF